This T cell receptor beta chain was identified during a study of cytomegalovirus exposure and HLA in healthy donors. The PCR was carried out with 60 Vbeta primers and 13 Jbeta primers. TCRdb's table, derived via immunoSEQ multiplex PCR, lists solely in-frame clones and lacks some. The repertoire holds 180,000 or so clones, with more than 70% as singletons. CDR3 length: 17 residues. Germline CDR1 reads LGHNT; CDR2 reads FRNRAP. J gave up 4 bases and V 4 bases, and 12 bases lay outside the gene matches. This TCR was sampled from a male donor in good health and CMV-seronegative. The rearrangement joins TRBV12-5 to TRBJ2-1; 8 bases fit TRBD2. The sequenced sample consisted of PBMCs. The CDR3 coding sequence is TGTGCTAGTGGTTCCTCCGAAGTAGCGGGGAGGTACAATGAGCAGTTCTTC. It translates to CASGSSEVAGRYNEQFF.